Included here is one T cell receptor (beta chain) sequence, with context. Its target is not known. Germline V gene sequence: CDR1 SGHKS, CDR2 YYEKEE (reference sequence). Trimming cost V 3 bases and J 6 bases, with 7 bases left between them. The CDR3 contains 12 residues. Only in-frame clones appear in the TCRdb table, and some are missing; sequencing was by immunoSEQ multiplex PCR. This sample has approximately 100,000 clones, with around 90% found just once. The sample originates from a study of T cell responses to AZD1222 COVID-19 vaccine. Study results and limitations: Every sample of the repertoires postdated the peak T cell response. Spike was spanned by vaccine-associated CD4 TCRs, which were dominant at 160-218 and 743-854.

This specimen was peripheral blood, taken on day 0 of AZD1222 vaccination. The V gene is TRBV5-5, the J gene TRBJ2-1; a weak D match, TRBD1 (6 bases). The origin of this receptor is an adult in good health. CDR3 residues: CASSWTANEQFF. The DNA for the CDR3 is TGTGCCAGCAGCTGGACAGCCAATGAGCAGTTCTTC. Full variable domain (outside the CDR3, taken from reference TRBV5-5 and TRBJ2-1): DAGVTQSPTHLIKTRGQQVTLRCSPISGHKSVSWYQQVLGQGPQFIFQYYEKEERGRGNFPDRFSARQFPNYSSELNVNALLLGDSALYLCASSWTANEQFFGPGTRLTVL.